This is a list of T cell receptor beta chains from one sample in a study of T cell responses to AZD1222 COVID-19 vaccine. This table comes from immunoSEQ multiplex PCR, and its TCRdb copy is limited to in-frame clones, with some not included. The sample includes around 150,000 clones, around 92% of them seen just once. The source material was peripheral blood, sampled 28 days after the second AZD1222 dose. These receptors came from an adult who received the AZD1222 COVID-19 vaccine. CDR3s include the opening cysteine and the closing phenylalanine or tryptophan. D genes are given only for firm matches. The listing skips clone size in some rows; elsewhere it reads once, few, many or a size class.

d_call	j_call	clone_size	v_call	cdr3_aa	cdr3_nt
TRBD1	TRBJ2-2	NA	TRBV7-8	CASSLRVVGDRGTAEDTGELFF	TGTGCCAGCAGCTTAAGGGTCGTGGGAGACAGGGGGACTGCAGAGGACACCGGGGAGCTGTTTTTT
TRBD2	TRBJ2-1	NA	TRBV5-4	CASRPPSGEDNEQFF	TGTGCCAGCAGGCCCCCCAGCGGGGAGGACAATGAGCAGTTCTTC
NA	TRBJ1-6	NA	TRBV19	CASSSDRRPSPLHF	TGTGCCAGTAGTAGCGACAGGCGGCCTTCACCCCTCCACTTT
TRBD1	TRBJ1-1	once	TRBV7-3	CASSLTPGQGFGEAFF	TGTGCCAGCAGCTTAACTCCGGGACAGGGGTTTGGTGAAGCTTTCTTT
TRBD1	TRBJ2-5	NA	TRBV5-4	CASSSTGGWWQETQYF	TGTGCCAGCAGCTCAACAGGGGGTTGGTGGCAAGAGACCCAGTACTTC
NA	TRBJ1-1	NA	TRBV11-2	CASSFSLGTEAFF	TGTGCCAGCAGCTTCAGTTTGGGGACTGAAGCTTTCTTT
TRBD2	TRBJ2-4	NA	TRBV5-6	CASSLTSGRPSIQYF	TGTGCCAGCAGTCTAACTAGCGGGAGACCCTCCATTCAGTACTTC
TRBD2	TRBJ2-7	few	TRBV29-1	CSVEGIGLAGRYEQYF	TGCAGCGTTGAAGGTATCGGCCTAGCGGGACGATACGAGCAGTACTTC
NA	TRBJ2-2	NA	TRBV6-4	CASSESNTGELFF	TGTGCCAGCAGTGAGTCGAACACCGGGGAGCTGTTTTTT
TRBD1	TRBJ1-5	NA	TRBV19	CASSANRGQGPQHF	TGTGCCAGTAGTGCGAACAGGGGCCAGGGGCCCCAGCATTTT
NA	TRBJ1-4	NA	TRBV7-8	CAKSAGGSEKLFF	TGTGCCAAGTCGGCGGGGGGGAGTGAAAAACTGTTTTTT
NA	TRBJ1-4	NA	TRBV15	CATSRVVGTNEKLFF	TGTGCCACCAGCAGAGTTGTAGGGACTAATGAAAAACTGTTTTTT
NA	TRBJ2-2	NA	TRBV2	CASRGQNTGELFF	TGTGCCAGCCGGGGACAGAACACCGGGGAGCTGTTTTTT
NA	TRBJ2-7	NA	TRBV5-6	CASGSRDLPTYEQYF	TGTGCCAGCGGCAGCCGGGACTTGCCGACCTACGAGCAGTACTTC
TRBD1	TRBJ1-5	NA	TRBV30	CAWSVGGSQPQHF	TGTGCCTGGAGTGTAGGGGGCAGCCAGCCCCAGCATTTT
TRBD1	TRBJ2-7	once	TRBV5-5	CASSWGTGGYEQYF	TGTGCCAGCAGCTGGGGGACAGGGGGCTACGAGCAGTACTTC